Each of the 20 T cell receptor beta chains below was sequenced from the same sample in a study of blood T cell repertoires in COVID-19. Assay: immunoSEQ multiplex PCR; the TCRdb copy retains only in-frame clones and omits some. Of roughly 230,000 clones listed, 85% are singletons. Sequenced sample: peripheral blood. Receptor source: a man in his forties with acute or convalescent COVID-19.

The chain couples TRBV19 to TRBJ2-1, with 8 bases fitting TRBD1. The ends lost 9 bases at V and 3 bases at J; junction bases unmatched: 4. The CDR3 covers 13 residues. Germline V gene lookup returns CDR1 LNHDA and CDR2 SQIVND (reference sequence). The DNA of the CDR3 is TGTGCCAGCGGACAGGGACGCTACAATGAGCAGTTCTTC. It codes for CASGQGRYNEQFF. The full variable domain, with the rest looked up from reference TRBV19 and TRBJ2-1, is DGGITQSPKYLFRKEGQNVTLSCEQNLNHDAMYWYRQDPGQGLRLIYYSQIVNDFQKGDIAEGYSVSREKKESFPLTVTSAQKNPTAFYLCASGQGRYNEQFFGPGTRLTVL.

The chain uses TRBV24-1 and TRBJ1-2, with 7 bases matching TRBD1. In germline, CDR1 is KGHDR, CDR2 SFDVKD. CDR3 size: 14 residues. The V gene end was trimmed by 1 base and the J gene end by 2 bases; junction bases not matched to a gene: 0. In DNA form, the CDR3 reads TGTGCCACCAGTGATTTCAGGGGGAACTATGGCTACACCTTC. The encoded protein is CATSDFRGNYGYTF.

The CDR3 DNA reads as TGTGCCAGCAGTTACCCCCGGGTAGGGGACGGGGAGCTGTTTTTT. Protein product: CASSYPRVGDGELFF. The rearrangement uses TRBV6-6 and TRBJ2-2; D is perhaps TRBD1 (5 bases). The CDR3 sequence is 15 residues long. CDR1 and CDR2 from the germline V gene are MNHNY and SVGAGI (reference sequence). Trimming left V 2 bases short and J 7 bases short, with 14 bases between.

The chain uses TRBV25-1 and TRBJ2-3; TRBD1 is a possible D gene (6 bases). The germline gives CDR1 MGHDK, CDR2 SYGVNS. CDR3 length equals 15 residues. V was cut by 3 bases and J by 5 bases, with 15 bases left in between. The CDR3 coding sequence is TGTGCCAGCAGTGACCCACATATGACAGGAGATACGCAGTATTTT. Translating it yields CASSDPHMTGDTQYF. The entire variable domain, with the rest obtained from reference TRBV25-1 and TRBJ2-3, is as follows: EADIYQTPRYLVIGTGKKITLECSQTMGHDKMYWYQQDPGMELHLIHYSYGVNSTEKGDLSSESTVSRIRTEHFPLTLESARPSHTSQYLCASSDPHMTGDTQYFGPGTRLTVL.

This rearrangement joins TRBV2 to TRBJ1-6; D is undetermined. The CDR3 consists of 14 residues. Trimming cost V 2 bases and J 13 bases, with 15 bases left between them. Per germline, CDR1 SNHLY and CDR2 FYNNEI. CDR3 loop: CASSESPGVGPLHF. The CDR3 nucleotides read TGTGCCAGCAGTGAATCCCCGGGAGTGGGGCCCCTCCACTTT.

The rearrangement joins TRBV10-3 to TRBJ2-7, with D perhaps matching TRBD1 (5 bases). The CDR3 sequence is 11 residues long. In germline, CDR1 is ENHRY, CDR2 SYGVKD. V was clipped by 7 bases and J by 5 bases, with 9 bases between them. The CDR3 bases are TGTGCCATCACCCAGGGCGACGAGCAGTACTTC. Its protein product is CAITQGDEQYF.

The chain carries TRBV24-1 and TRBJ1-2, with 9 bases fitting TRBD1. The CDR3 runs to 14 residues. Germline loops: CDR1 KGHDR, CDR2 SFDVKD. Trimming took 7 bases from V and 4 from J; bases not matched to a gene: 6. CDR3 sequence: CATSSGQGFYGYTF. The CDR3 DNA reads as TGTGCCACCAGCAGTGGACAGGGGTTCTATGGCTACACCTTC.

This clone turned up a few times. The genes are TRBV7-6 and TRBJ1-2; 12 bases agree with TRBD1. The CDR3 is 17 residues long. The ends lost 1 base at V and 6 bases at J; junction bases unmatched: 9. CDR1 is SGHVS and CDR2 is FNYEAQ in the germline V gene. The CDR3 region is CASSLGGSGTGGDGYTF. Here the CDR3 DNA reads TGTGCCAGCAGCTTAGGAGGATCCGGGACAGGGGGCGATGGCTACACCTTC.

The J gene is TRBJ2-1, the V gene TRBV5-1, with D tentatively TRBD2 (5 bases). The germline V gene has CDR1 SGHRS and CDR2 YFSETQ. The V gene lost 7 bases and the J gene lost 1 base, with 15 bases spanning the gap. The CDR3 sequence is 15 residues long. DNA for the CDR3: TGCGCCAGCCGTACCTTGCCGGGGTCCTACAATGAGCAGTTCTTC. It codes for CASRTLPGSYNEQFF.

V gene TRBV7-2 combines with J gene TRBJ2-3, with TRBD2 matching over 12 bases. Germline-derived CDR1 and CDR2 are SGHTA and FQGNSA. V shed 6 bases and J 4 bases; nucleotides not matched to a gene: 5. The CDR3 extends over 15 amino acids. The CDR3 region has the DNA TGTGCCAGCAGGAGGACTAGCGGGGATCCAGATACGCAGTATTTT. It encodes CASRRTSGDPDTQYF.

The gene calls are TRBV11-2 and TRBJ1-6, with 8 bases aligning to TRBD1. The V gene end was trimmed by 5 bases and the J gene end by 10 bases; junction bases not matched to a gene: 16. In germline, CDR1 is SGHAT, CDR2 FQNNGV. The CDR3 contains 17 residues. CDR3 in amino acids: CASSNDQRQGKGSPLHF. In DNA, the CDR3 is TGTGCCAGCAGCAACGACCAAAGACAGGGGAAGGGATCACCCCTCCACTTT.

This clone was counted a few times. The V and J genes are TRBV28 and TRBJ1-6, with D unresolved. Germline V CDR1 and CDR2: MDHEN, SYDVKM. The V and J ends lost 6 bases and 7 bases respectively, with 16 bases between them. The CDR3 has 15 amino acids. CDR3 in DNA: TGTGCCAGCAGACCGGCGAGGGCGGGGAATTCACCCCTCCACTTT. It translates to CASRPARAGNSPLHF.

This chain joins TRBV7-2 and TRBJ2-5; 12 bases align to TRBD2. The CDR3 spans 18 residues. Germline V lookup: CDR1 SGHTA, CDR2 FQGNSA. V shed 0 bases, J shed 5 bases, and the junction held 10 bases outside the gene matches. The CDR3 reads CASSLATASGGARETQYF. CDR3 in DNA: TGTGCCAGCAGCTTAGCAACGGCTAGCGGGGGGGCCAGGGAGACCCAGTACTTC.

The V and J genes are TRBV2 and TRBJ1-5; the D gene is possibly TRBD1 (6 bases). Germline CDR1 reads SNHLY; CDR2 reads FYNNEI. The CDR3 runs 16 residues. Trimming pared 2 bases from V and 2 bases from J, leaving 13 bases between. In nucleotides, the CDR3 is TGTGCCAGCAGTGAACAGGGTAGGACAGGCAATCAGCCCCAGCATTTT. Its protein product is CASSEQGRTGNQPQHF.

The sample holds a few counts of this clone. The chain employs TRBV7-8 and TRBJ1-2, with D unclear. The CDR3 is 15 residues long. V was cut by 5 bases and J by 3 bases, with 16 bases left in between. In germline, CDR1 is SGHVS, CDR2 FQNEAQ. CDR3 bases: TGTGCCAGCAGCGACCCGCAGGAGGGCTACTATGGCTACACCTTC. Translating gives CASSDPQEGYYGYTF.

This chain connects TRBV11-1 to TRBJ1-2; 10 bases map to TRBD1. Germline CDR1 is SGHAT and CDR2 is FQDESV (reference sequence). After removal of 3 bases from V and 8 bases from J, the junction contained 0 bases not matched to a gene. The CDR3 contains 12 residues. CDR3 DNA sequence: TGTGCCAGCAGCTTGACAGGGGGCGGCTACACCTTC. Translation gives CASSLTGGGYTF.

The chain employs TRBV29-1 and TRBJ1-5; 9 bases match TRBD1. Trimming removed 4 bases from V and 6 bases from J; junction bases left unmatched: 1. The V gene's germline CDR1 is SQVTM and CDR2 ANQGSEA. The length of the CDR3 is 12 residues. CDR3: CSVGDRAQPQHF. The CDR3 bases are TGCAGCGTTGGGGACAGGGCTCAGCCCCAGCATTTT.

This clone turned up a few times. CDR3 in DNA: TGTGCCAGCAGCCCAGAGCAGGGGGGCTCCTACGAGCAGTACTTC. Amino acids: CASSPEQGGSYEQYF. This chain uses TRBV5-4 with TRBJ2-7, with D possibly being TRBD1 (7 bases). V was cut by 4 bases and J by 0 bases, with 14 bases left in between. The germline CDR1 and CDR2 sequences are SGHNT and YYREEE (reference sequence). The CDR3 runs 15 residues. Full variable domain (outside the CDR3, taken from reference TRBV5-4 and TRBJ2-7): ETGVTQSPTHLIKTRGQQVTLRCSSQSGHNTVSWYQQALGQGPQFIFQYYREEENGRGNFPPRFSGLQFPNYSSELNVNALELDDSALYLCASSPEQGGSYEQYFGPGTRLTVT.

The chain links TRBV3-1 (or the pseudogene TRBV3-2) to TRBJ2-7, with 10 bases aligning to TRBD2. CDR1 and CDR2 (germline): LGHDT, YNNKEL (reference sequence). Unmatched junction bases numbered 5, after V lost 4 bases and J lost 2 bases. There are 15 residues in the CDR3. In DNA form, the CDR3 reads TGTGCCAGCAGCCCCTGGACTAGCGGAACCTACGAGCAGTACTTC. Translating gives CASSPWTSGTYEQYF.

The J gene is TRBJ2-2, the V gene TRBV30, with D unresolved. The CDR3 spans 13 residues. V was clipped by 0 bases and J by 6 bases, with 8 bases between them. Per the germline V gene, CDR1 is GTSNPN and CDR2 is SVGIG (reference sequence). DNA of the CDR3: TGTGCCTGGAGTGTTGAGAGCCCCGGGGAGCTGTTTTTT. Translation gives CAWSVESPGELFF.